Listed below are T cell receptor beta chains from one sample, sequenced in a study of shared clonotypes between healthy human individuals. Sequenced by immunoSEQ multiplex PCR; TCRdb stores in-frame clones only, minus some. This table holds more than 2,000,000 clones, around nine tenths found once. Sequencing input: naive CD4+ T cells sorted from blood. These receptors originate from a man aged 18-30 years in good health. The CDR3 runs from the conserved cysteine through the conserved F or W.

V,CDR3
TRBV7-2,CASSFLMPEQYF
TRBV5-4,CASSLWGSIDTQYF
TRBV7-3,CASSPEGGLLNTEAFF
TRBV1,CTSSQDSAATSPTDTQYF
TRBV7-9,CASSITGDRTEAFF
TRBV7-9,CASSFLQGKSYNEQFF
TRBV29-1,CSVPGEGGYEQYF
TRBV5-1,CASSATTGNYGYTF
TRBV25-1,CASRGTGNTIYF
TRBV5-5,CASSLEPGDTQYF
TRBV5-1,CASSPGREGNEQFF
TRBV18,CASSPQGALAFF
TRBV7-9,CASSSDRERPDTQYF
TRBV6-1,CASIRSSSEAFF
TRBV6-1,CASSETPGPPSYEQYF
TRBV12-5,CASGLGERNTEAFF
TRBV2,CASSVAYTDTQYF
TRBV5-1,CASSPRQGPADTQYF
TRBV7-9,CASSSAGGLFRTGELFF
TRBV7-9,CASGQIYEQYF
TRBV27,CASSLSNVRTEAFF